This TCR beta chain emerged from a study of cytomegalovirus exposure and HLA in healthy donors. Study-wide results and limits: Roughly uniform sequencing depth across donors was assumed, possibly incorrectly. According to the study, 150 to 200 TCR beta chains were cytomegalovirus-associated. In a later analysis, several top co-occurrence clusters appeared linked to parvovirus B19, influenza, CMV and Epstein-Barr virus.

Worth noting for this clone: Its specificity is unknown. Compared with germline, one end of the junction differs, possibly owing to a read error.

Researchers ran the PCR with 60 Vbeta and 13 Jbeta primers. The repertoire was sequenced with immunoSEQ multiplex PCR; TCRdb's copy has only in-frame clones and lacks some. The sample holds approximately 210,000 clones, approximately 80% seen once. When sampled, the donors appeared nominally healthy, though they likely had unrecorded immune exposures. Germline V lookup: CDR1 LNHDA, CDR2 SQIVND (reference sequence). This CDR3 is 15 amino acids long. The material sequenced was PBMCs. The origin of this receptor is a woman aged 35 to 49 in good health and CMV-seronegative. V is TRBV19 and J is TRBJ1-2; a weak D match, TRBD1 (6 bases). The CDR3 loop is CASSTLTKGDYDYTF. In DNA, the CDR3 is TGTGCCAGTAGTACACTAACGAAGGGGGACTATGACTACACCTTC. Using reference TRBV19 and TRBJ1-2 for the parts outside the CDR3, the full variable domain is DGGITQSPKYLFRKEGQNVTLSCEQNLNHDAMYWYRQDPGQGLRLIYYSQIVNDFQKGDIAEGYSVSREKKESFPLTVTSAQKNPTAFYLCASSTLTKGDYDYTFGSGTRLTVV.